This note documents a single TCR beta chain sequence. Its antigen is still unknown. The data belong to a study of cytomegalovirus exposure and HLA in healthy donors. The ends were cut back, 6 bases at V and 5 bases at J, with 10 bases in the middle. The V gene's germline CDR1 is MNHEY and CDR2 SVGAGI. The CDR3 length is 12 residues. Study-wide results and limits: A later analysis found common viral pathogens apparently linked to several of the most significant clusters. Among donors in an Asian-associated ancestry cluster, a later analysis reportedly found fewer N-insertions than the roughly 700-donor mean. Specific recognition of CMV antigens was confirmed in vitro for a few chains (all CMV-associated).

PCR was performed using 60 Vbeta and 13 Jbeta primers. Authors' processing steps: A later analysis counted around 74 million unique TCR beta chains, roughly 11 million shared. Some clones are missing from TCRdb's copy, which holds only in-frame ones; the method was immunoSEQ multiplex PCR. The D gene and trimming were derived from the DNA, and the V and J assignments and clone size from that table. The sample includes 110,000 to 150,000 clones, around three quarters seen only once; the top ten take 2% to 2.5%. The rearrangement joins TRBV6-5 to TRBJ1-1; a weak D match, TRBD1 (5 bases). The sequenced sample was PBMCs. The clonotype was recovered from a woman aged 55-75 years in good health and CMV-seropositive. The CDR3 nucleotides are TGTGCCAGCAGAAGGGGAGGAACTGAAGCTTTCTTT. As protein: CASRRGGTEAFF.